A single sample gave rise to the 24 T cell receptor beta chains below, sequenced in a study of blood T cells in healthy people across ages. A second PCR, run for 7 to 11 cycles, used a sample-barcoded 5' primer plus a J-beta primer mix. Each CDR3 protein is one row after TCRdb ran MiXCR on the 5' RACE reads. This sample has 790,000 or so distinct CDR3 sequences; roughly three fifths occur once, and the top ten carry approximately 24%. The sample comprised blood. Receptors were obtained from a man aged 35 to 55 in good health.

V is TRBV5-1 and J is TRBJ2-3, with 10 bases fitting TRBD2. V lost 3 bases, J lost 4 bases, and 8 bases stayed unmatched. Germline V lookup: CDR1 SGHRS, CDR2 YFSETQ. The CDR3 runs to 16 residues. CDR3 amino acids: CASSSSSGGRADTQYF. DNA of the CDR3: TGCGCCAGCAGCTCCTCTAGCGGGGGCCGAGCAGATACGCAGTATTTT. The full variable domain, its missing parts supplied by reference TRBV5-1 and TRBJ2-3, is KAGVTQTPRYLIKTRGQQVTLSCSPISGHRSVSWYQQTPGQGLQFLFEYFSETQRNKGNFPGRFSGRQFSNSRSEMNVSTLELGDSALYLCASSSSSGGRADTQYFGPGTRLTVL.

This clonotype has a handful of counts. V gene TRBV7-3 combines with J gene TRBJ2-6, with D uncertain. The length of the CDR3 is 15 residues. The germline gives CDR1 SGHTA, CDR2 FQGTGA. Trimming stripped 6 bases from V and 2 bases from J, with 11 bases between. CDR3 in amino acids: CASRHSGTGANVLTF. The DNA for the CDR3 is TGTGCCAGCAGGCATAGTGGAACTGGGGCCAACGTCCTGACTTTC. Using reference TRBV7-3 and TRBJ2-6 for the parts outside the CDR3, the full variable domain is GAGVSQTPSNKVTEKGKYVELRCDPISGHTALYWYRQSLGQGPEFLIYFQGTGAADDSGLPNDRFFAVRPEGSVSTLKIQRTERGDSAVYLCASRHSGTGANVLTFGAGSRLTVL.

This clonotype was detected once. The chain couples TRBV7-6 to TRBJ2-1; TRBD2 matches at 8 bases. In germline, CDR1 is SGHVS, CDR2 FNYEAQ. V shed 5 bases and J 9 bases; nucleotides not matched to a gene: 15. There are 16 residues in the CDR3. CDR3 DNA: TGTGCCAGCAGCCTTGTATCGGGGGGGGCGGAAAGTGAGCAGTTCTTC. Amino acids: CASSLVSGGAESEQFF.

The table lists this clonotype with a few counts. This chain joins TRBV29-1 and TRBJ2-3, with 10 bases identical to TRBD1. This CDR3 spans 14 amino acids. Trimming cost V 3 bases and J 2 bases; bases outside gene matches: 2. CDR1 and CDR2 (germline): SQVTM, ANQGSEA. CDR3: CSVDGTGVTDTQYF. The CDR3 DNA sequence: TGCAGCGTTGATGGGACAGGGGTCACAGATACGCAGTATTTT.

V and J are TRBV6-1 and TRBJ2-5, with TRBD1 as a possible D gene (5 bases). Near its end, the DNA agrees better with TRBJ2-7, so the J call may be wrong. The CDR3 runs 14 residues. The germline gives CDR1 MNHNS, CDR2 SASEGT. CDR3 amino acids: CASSEVQQDYEQYF. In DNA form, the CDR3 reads TGTGCCAGCAGTGAGGTTCAACAGGATTACGAGCAGTACTTC.

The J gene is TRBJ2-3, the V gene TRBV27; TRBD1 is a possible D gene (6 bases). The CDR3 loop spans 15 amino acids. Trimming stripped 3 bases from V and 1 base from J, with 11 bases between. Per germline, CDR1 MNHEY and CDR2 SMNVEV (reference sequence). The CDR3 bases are TGTGCCAGCAGTTTTGACAGGAGCGGCACAGATACGCAGTATTTT. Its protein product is CASSFDRSGTDTQYF.

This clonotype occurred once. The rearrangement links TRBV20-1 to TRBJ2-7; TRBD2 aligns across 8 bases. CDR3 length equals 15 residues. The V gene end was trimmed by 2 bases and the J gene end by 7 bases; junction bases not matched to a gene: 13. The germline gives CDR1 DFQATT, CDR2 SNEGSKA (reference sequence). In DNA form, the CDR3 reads TGCAGTGCTAGAATGAGACTAGCGCAGAACAATGAGCAGTACTTC. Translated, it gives CSARMRLAQNNEQYF.

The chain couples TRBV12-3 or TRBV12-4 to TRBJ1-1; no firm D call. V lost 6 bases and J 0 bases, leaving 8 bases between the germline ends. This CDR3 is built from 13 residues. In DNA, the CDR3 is TGTGCCAGCAGGGGTACAGTGAACACTGAAGCTTTCTTT. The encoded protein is CASRGTVNTEAFF.

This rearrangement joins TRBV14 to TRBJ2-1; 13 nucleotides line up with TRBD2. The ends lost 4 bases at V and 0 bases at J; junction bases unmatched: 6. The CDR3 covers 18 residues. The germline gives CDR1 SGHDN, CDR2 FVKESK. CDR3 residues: CASSPWTSGRDSYNEQFF. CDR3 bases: TGTGCCAGCAGCCCGTGGACTAGCGGGAGAGACTCCTACAATGAGCAGTTCTTC.

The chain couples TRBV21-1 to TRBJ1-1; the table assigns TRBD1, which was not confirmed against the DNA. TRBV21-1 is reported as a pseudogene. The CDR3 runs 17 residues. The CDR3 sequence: CASSKSRGRGRDTEAFF. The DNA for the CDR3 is TGTGCCAGCAGCAAAAGCCGGGGAAGGGGGCGGGACACTGAAGCTTTCTTT.

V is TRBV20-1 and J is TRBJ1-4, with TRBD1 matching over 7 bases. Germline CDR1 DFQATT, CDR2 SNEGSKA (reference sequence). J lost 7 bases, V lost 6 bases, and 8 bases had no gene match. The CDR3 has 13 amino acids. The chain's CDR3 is CSALTGVVEKLFF. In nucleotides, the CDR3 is TGCAGTGCCCTTACAGGGGTGGTTGAAAAACTGTTTTTT.

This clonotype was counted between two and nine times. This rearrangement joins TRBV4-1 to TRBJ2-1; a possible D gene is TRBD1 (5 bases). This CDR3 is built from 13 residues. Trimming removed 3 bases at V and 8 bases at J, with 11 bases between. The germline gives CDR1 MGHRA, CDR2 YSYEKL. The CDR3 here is CASSQTEGYEQFF. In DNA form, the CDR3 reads TGCGCCAGCAGCCAGACAGAAGGCTATGAGCAGTTCTTC.

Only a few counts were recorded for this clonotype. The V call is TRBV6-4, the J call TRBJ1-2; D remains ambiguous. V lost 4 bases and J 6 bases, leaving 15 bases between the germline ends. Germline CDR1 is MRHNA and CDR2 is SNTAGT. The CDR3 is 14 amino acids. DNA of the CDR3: TGTGCCAGCAGTGTTACAAGGGCAGATGATGGCTACACCTTC. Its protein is CASSVTRADDGYTF.

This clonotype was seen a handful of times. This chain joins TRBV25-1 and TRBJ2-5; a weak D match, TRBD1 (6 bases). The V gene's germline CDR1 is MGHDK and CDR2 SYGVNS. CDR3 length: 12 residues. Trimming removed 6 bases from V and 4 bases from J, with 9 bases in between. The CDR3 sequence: CASRVRGETQYF. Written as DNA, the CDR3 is TGTGCCAGCAGGGTCAGGGGAGAGACCCAGTACTTC.

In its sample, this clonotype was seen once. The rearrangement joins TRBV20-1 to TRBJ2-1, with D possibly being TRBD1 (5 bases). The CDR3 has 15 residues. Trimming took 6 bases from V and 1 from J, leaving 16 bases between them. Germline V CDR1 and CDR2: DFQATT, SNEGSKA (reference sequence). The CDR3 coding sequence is TGCAGTGCGATCCAGACAGCCACTTCCTACAATGAGCAGTTCTTC. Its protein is CSAIQTATSYNEQFF.

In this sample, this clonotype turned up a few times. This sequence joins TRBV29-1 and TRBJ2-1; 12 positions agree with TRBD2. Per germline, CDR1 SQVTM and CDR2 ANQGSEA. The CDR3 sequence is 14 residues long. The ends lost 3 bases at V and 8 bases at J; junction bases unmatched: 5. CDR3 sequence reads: CSVDSSGGAYEQFF. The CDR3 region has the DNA TGCAGCGTTGACTCTAGCGGGGGGGCTTATGAGCAGTTCTTC.

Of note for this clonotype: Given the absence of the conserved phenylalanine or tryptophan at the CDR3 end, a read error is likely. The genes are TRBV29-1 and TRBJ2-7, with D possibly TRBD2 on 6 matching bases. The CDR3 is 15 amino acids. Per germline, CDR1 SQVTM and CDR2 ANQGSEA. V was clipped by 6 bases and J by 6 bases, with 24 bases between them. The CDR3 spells CSVAPSIAGSSEQYL. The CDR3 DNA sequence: TGCAGCGTCGCACCTAGCATTGCGGGGTCGAGCGAGCAGTACTTA.

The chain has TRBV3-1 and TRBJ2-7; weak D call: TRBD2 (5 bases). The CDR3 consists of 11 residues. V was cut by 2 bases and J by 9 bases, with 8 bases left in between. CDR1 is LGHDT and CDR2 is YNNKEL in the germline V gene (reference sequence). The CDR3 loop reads CASSQLGRQYF. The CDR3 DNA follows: TGTGCCAGCAGCCAACTGGGGAGGCAGTACTTC.

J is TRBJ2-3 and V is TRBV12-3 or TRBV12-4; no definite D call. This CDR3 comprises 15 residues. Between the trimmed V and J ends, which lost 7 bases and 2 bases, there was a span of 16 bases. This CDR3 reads CASTRGRMNTDTQYF. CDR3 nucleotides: TGTGCCAGCACCCGCGGACGGATGAACACAGATACGCAGTATTTT.

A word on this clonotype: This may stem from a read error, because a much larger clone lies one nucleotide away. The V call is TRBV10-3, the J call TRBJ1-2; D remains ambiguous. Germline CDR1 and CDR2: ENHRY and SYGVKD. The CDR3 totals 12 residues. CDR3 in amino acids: CAISEGLYGCTF. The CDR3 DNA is TGTGCCATCAGCGAGGGCCTATATGGCTGCACCTTC.

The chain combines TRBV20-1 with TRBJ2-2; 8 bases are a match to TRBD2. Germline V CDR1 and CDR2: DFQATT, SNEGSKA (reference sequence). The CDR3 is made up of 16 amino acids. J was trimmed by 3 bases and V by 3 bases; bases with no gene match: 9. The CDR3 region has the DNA TGCAGTGCTAGTGGGAGGCGGGGGGCCGACACCGGGGAGCTGTTTTTT. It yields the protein CSASGRRGADTGELFF.

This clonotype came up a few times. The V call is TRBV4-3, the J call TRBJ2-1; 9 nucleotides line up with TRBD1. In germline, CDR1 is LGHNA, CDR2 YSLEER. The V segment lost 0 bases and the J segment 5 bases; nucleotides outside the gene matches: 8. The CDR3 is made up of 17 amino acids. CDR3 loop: CASSQEPSGTGNNEQFF. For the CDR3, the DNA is TGCGCCAGCAGCCAAGAACCCTCCGGGACAGGGAACAATGAGCAGTTCTTC.

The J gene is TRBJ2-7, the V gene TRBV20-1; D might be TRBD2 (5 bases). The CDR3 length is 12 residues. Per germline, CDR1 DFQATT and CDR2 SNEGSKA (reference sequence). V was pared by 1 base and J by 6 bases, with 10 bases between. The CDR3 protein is CSARGTQAEQYF. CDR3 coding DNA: TGCAGTGCTAGAGGGACTCAAGCCGAGCAGTACTTC.

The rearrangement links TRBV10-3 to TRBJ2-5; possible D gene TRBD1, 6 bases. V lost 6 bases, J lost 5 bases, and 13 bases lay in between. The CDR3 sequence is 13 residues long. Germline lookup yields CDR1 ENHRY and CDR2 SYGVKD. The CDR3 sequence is CAIRTGIEETQYF. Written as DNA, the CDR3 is TGTGCCATCAGAACAGGGATTGAGGAGACCCAGTACTTC.